The entry below describes one T cell receptor beta chain. This sample is drawn from a study of blood T cell repertoires in COVID-19. As for the study in general: Some COVID-19 samples were acute and others convalescent; all came from the United States, Italy and Spain. PBMCs, B-cell-depleted T cells, or T cells were the source of the cDNA or gDNA that made up the material.

Original analysis: Reference gene primer amplification gave estimated nucleated cell counts. Generated by immunoSEQ multiplex PCR, the TCRdb table keeps only in-frame clones and is missing some. The V and J calls and clone size were taken over from that table, and D and trimming were inferred from the DNA. The sample lists under 75,000 clones; about 83% were seen once. The J segment lost 0 bases and the V segment lost 8 bases, leaving 13 bases of the junction unmatched. The CDR3 has 18 residues. Per the germline V gene, CDR1 is LNHDA and CDR2 is SQIVND (reference sequence). The rearrangement uses TRBV19 and TRBJ2-1; TRBD2 agrees at 10 bases. The sample taken for sequencing was peripheral blood. The source of this sequence is a human donor in a cohort sampled during active COVID-19. The CDR3 loop is CASLGLATLEGSYNEQFF. The CDR3 nucleotides read TGTGCCAGTTTGGGACTAGCGACCTTAGAGGGCTCCTACAATGAGCAGTTCTTC.